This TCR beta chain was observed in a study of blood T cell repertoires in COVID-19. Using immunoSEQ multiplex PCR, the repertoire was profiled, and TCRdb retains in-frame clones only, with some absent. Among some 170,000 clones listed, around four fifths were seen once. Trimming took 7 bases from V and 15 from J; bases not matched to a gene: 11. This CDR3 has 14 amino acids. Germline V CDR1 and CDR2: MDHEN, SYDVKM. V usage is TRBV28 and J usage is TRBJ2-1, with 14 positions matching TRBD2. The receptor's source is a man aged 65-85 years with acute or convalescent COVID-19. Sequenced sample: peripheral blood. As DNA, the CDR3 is TGTGCCAGCAAAACCGGGACTAGCGGGAGTATTTGGTTCTTC. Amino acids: CASKTGTSGSIWFF.